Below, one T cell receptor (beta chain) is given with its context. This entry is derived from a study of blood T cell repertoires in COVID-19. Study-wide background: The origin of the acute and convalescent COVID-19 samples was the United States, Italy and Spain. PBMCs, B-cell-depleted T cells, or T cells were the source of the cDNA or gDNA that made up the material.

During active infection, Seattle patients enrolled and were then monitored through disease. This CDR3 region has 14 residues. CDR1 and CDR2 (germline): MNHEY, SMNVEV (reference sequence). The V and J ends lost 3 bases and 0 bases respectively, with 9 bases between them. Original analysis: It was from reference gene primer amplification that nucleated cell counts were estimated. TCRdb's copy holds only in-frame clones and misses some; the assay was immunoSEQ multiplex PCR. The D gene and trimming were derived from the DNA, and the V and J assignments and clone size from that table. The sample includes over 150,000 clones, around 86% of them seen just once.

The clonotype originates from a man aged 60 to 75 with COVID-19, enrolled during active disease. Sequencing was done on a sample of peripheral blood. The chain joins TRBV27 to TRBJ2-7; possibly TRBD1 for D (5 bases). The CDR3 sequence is CASSLTALSYEQYF. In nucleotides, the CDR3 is TGTGCCAGCAGTTTGACAGCACTCTCCTACGAGCAGTACTTC.